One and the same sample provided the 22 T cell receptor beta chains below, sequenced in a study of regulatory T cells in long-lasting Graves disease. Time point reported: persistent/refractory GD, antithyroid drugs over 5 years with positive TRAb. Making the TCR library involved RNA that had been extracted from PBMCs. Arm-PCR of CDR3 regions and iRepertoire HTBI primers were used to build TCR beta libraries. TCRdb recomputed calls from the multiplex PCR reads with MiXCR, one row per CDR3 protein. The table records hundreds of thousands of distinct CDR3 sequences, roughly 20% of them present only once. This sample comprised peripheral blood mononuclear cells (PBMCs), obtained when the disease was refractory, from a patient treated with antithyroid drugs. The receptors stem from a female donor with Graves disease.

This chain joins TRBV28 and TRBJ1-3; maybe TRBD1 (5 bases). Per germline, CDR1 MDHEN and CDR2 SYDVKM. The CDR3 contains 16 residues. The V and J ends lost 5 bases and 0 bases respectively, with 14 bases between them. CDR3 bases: TGTGCCAGCAGTCCCGAGCAGGGCCACTCTGGAAACACCATATATTTT. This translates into CASSPEQGHSGNTIYF.

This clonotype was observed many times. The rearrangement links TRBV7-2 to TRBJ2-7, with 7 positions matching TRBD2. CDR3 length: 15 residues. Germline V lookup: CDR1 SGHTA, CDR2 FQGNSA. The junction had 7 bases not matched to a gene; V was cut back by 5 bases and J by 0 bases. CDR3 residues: CASSPPSGASYEQYF. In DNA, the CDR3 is TGTGCCAGCAGCCCCCCTAGCGGAGCCTCCTACGAGCAGTACTTC.

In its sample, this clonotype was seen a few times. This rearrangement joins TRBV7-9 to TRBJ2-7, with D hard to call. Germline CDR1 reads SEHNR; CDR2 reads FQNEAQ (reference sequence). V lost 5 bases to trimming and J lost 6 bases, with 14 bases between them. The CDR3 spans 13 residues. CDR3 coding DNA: TGTGCCAGCAGCCCACGGGCCTCTGGCGAGCAGTACTTC. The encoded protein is CASSPRASGEQYF.

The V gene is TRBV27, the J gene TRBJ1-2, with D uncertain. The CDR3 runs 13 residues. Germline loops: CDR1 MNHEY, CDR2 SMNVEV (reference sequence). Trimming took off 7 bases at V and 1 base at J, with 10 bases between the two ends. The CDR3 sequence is CASKPGVNYGYTF. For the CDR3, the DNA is TGTGCCAGCAAACCTGGGGTTAACTATGGCTACACCTTC.

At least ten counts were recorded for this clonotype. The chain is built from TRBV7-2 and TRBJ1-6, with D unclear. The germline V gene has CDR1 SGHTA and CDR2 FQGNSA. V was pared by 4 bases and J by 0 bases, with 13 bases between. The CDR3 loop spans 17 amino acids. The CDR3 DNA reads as TGTGCCAGCAGCTCAACCCCTTGGAGCTCCTATAATTCACCCCTCCACTTT. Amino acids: CASSSTPWSSYNSPLHF.

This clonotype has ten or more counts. CDR3 DNA sequence: TGCAGCGTTGTTGATCTGGGGTCGACTGAAGCTTTCTTT. Protein sequence: CSVVDLGSTEAFF. The chain has TRBV29-1 and TRBJ1-1; D gene ambiguous. Germline CDR1 reads SQVTM; CDR2 reads ANQGSEA. V lost 4 bases to trimming and J lost 5 bases, with 14 bases between them. The CDR3 covers 13 residues.

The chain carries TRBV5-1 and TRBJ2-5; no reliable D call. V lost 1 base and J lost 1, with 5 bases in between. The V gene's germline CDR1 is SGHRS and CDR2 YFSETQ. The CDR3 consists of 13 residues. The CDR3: CASSLTPQETQYF. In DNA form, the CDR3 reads TGCGCCAGCAGCTTGACGCCCCAAGAGACCCAGTACTTC.

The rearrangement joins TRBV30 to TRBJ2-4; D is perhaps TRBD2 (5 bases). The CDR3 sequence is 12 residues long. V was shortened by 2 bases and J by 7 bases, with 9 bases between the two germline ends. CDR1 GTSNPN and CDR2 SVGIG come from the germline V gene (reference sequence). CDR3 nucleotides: TGTGCCTGGAGTACCGGGGTTAACATTCAGTACTTC. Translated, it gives CAWSTGVNIQYF.

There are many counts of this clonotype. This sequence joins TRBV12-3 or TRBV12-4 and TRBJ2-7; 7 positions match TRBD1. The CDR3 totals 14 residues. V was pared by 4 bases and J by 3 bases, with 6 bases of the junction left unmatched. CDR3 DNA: TGTGCCAGCAGTTCCCGACAGGGTGGCTACGAGCAGTACTTC. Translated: CASSSRQGGYEQYF.

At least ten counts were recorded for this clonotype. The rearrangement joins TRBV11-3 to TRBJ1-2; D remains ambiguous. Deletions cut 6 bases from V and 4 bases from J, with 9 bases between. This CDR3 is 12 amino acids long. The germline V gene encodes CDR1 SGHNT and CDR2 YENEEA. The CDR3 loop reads CASSSRGYGYTF. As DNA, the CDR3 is TGTGCCAGCAGTTCTCGGGGCTATGGCTACACCTTC.

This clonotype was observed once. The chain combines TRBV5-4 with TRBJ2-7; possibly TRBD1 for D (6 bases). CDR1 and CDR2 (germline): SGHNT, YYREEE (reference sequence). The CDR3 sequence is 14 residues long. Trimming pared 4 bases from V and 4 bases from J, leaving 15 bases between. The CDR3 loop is CASSIAGVGYEQYF. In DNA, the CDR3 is TGTGCCAGCAGCATTGCAGGGGTTGGGTACGAGCAGTACTTC.

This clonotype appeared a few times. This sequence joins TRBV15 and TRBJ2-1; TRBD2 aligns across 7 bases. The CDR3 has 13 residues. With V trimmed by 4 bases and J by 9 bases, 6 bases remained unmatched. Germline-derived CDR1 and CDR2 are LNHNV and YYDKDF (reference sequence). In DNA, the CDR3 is TGTGCCACCAGCATGGCGGGAGCGGTTGAGCAGTTCTTC. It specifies CATSMAGAVEQFF.

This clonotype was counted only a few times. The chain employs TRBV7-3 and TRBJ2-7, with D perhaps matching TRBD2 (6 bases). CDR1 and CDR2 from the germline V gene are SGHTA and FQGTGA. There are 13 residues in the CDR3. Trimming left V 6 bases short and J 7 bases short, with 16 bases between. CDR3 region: CASSSSLGGEQYF. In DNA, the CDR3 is TGTGCCAGCAGTTCTTCTTTGGGGGGAGAGCAGTACTTC.

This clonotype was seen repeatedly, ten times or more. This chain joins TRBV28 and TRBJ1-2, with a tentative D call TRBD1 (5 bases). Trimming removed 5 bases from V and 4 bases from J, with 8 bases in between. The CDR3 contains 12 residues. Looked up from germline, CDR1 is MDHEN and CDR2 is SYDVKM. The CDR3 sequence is CASSAGLYGYTF. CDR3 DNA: TGTGCCAGCAGTGCGGGGCTCTATGGCTACACCTTC.

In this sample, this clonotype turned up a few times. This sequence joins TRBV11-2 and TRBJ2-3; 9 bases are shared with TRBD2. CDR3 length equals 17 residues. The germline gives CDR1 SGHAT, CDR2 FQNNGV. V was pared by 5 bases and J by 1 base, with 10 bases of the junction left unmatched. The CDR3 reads CASSLRLAVGGTDTQYF. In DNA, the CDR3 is TGTGCCAGCAGCCTCCGACTAGCGGTTGGGGGCACAGATACGCAGTATTTT.

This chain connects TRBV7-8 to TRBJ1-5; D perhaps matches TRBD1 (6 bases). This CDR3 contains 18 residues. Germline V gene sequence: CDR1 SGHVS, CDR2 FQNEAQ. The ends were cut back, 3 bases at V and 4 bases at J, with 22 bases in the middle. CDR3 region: CASSLARTGQPSNQPQHF. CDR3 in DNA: TGTGCCAGCAGCTTGGCCCGAACAGGGCAGCCAAGTAATCAGCCCCAGCATTTT.

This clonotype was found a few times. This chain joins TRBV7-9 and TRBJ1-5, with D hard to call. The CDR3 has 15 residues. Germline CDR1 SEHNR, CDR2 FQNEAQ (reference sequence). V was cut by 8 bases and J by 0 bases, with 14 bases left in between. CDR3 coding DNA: TGTGCCAGCGCGCAAGGACCGATTAGCAATCAGCCCCAGCATTTT. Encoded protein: CASAQGPISNQPQHF.

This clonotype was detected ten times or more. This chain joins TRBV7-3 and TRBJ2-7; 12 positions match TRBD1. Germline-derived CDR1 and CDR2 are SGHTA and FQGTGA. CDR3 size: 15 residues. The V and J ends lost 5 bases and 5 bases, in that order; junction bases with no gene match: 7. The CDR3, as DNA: TGTGCCAGCAGCGAGGGACAGGGGGCCTCTCACGAGCAGTACTTC. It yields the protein CASSEGQGASHEQYF. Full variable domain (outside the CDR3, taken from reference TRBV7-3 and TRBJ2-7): GAGVSQTPSNKVTEKGKYVELRCDPISGHTALYWYRQSLGQGPEFLIYFQGTGAADDSGLPNDRFFAVRPEGSVSTLKIQRTERGDSAVYLCASSEGQGASHEQYFGPGTRLTVT.

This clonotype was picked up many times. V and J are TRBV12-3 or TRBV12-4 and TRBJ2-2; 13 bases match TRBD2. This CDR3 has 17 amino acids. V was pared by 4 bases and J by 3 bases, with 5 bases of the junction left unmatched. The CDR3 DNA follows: TGTGCCAGCAGTTCGGGACTAGCGGGACGGGACACCGGGGAGCTGTTTTTT. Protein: CASSSGLAGRDTGELFF.

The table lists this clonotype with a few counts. The CDR3 DNA follows: TGTGCCAGCAGTTTAGGGGAGGAAGATTCACCCCTCCACTTT. Protein sequence: CASSLGEEDSPLHF. This chain links TRBV28 with TRBJ1-6; D unresolved. Trimming removed 2 bases from V and 8 bases from J, with 10 bases in between. Germline V CDR1 and CDR2: MDHEN, SYDVKM. The CDR3 runs to 14 residues. Drawing the rest from reference TRBV28 and TRBJ1-6, the complete variable domain is DVKVTQSSRYLVKRTGEKVFLECVQDMDHENMFWYRQDPGLGLRLIYFSYDVKMKEKGDIPEGYSVSREKKERFSLILESASTNQTSMYLCASSLGEEDSPLHFGNGTRLTVT.

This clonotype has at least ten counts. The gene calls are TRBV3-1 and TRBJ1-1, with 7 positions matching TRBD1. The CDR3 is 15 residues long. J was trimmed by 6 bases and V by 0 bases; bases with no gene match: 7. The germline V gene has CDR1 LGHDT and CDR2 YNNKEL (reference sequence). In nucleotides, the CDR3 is TGTGCCAGCAGCCAAGATCGGGCAGGGGGAGCTGAAGCTTTCTTT. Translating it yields CASSQDRAGGAEAFF.

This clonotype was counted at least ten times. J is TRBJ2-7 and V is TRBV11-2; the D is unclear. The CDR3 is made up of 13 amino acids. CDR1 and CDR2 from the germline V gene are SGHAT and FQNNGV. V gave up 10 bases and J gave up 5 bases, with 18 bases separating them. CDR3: CATRRLGNHEQYF. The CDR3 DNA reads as TGTGCCACCCGAAGACTGGGTAACCACGAGCAGTACTTC.